This T cell receptor beta chain came from a study of shared clonotypes between healthy human individuals. The study, taken as a whole, reports: Few donors restricted represented genetic and exposure-history diversity. Some clonotypes were shared by all four sorted-subset donors, while others were not shared. The non-shared ones had lower generation probabilities than the shared ones.

With regard to this clone: Its antigen is as yet unknown.

Naive CD8 cells lacked CD45RO, underwent positive selection for CCR7 and left out terminally differentiated effector memory CD45RA+ cells. V shed 0 bases and J 4 bases; nucleotides not matched to a gene: 9. Germline values: CDR1 SGHRS, CDR2 YFSETQ. CDR3 length: 16 residues. Sorted subsets were amplified in replicate PCRs using approximately 200 ng DNA, some 31,000 T cell genomes. Repertoires were generated with immunoSEQ multiplex PCR, while TCRdb's copy carries only in-frame clones and drops some. The repertoire holds about 2 million clones, with about 94% as singletons. The J gene is TRBJ2-5, the V gene TRBV5-1; the match to TRBD2 covers 7 bases. This clonotype originated in a man younger than 35 in good health. The material sequenced was naive CD8+ T cells sorted from blood. CDR3 sequence reads: CASSLAPSGPLETQYF. CDR3 in DNA: TGCGCCAGCAGCTTGGCGCCTAGCGGACCCTTAGAGACCCAGTACTTC. Filled out from reference TRBV5-1 and TRBJ2-5, the complete variable domain reads KAGVTQTPRYLIKTRGQQVTLSCSPISGHRSVSWYQQTPGQGLQFLFEYFSETQRNKGNFPGRFSGRQFSNSRSEMNVSTLELGDSALYLCASSLAPSGPLETQYFGPGTRLLVL.